These T cell receptor beta chains were read from a single sample in a study of shared clonotypes between healthy human individuals. TCRdb keeps only in-frame clones here, not all; method: immunoSEQ multiplex PCR. There are roughly 720,000 clones in the sample; roughly 91% occur only once, and 30% to 35% lies in the top ten. Sequencing used memory CD8+ T cells from PBMCs. These receptors all stem from a man between 18 and 29 years old in good health. Some clones in this sample may be carry-over from other donors' samples. Both conserved end residues are part of each CDR3. A D gene is named only where the DNA matches it firmly. Where a row states a size, it is once, few, many or the class of an expanded clone; other rows omit it.

j_call | clone_size | v_call | d_call | cdr3_aa | cdr3_nt
TRBJ1-2 | NA | TRBV7-9 | NA | CASSQDDLREVNYGYTF | TGTGCCAGCAGCCAAGACGACCTAAGAGAGGTCAACTATGGCTACACCTTC
TRBJ1-1 | NA | TRBV9 | TRBD1 | CASSAAGTGGTFF | TGTGCCAGCAGCGCCGCCGGGACAGGGGGCACTTTCTTT
TRBJ2-1 | NA | TRBV7-9 | NA | CASSAPSGAFDEQFF | TGTGCCAGCAGCGCCCCCTCGGGGGCGTTTGATGAGCAGTTCTTC
TRBJ2-3 | NA | TRBV11-2 | NA | CASSSSRRLTDTDTQYF | TGTGCCAGCAGCTCCTCCCGGAGACTCACTGACACAGATACGCAGTATTTT
TRBJ2-7 | NA | TRBV28 | NA | CASSLGSEQYF | TGTGCCAGCAGTCTGGGGTCCGAGCAGTACTTC
TRBJ2-3 | NA | TRBV5-6 | NA | CASSHPAQGDTQYF | TGTGCCAGCAGCCATCCGGCCCAGGGGGATACGCAGTATTTT
TRBJ1-1 | NA | TRBV27 | NA | CASGVWVNTEAFF | TGTGCCAGCGGTGTCTGGGTGAACACTGAAGCTTTCTTT
TRBJ1-2 | NA | TRBV13 | NA | CASAWRGDGYTF | TGTGCCAGCGCTTGGAGAGGGGATGGCTACACCTTC
TRBJ1-3 | NA | TRBV28 | NA | CASSLRRTWGNTIYF | TGTGCCAGCAGTTTAAGAAGGACGTGGGGAAACACCATATATTTT
TRBJ2-3 | NA | TRBV11-1 | NA | CASSFLAFSTDTQYF | TGTGCCAGCAGCTTCCTAGCGTTTAGCACAGATACGCAGTATTTT
TRBJ2-7 | NA | TRBV11-1 | TRBD2 | CASSLVAGGSYEQYF | TGTGCCAGCAGCTTAGTTGCGGGAGGGTCCTACGAGCAGTACTTC
TRBJ2-2 | once | TRBV6-5 | TRBD2 | CASSYSAGGGQLFF | TGTGCCAGCAGTTACTCAGCGGGAGGGGGGCAACTGTTTTTT
TRBJ1-4 | NA | TRBV29-1 | TRBD1 | CSVPGQGVYGNEKLFF | TGCAGCGTCCCCGGACAGGGAGTGTACGGTAATGAAAAACTGTTTTTT
TRBJ2-7 | once | TRBV28 | TRBD2 | CASSLPGRGPYEQYF | TGTGCCAGCAGTTTACCGGGGAGGGGCCCCTACGAGCAGTACTTC
TRBJ2-7 | NA | TRBV27 | NA | CASSSGLRYEQYF | TGTGCCAGCAGTTCAGGGCTCCGCTACGAGCAGTACTTC
TRBJ2-1 | NA | TRBV28 | TRBD1 | CASSIGTAKDNEQFF | TGTGCCAGCAGTATCGGGACAGCCAAGGACAATGAGCAGTTCTTC
TRBJ1-1 | NA | TRBV5-1 | NA | CASSPRPGGMNTEAFF | TGCGCCAGCAGTCCTCGTCCGGGGGGGATGAACACTGAAGCTTTCTTT
TRBJ2-1 | NA | TRBV7-9 | NA | CASTPSERAQFF | TGTGCCAGCACCCCTAGCGAACGGGCGCAGTTCTTC
TRBJ1-2 | NA | TRBV7-8 | TRBD1 | CASSPGQGALGYTF | TGTGCCAGCAGCCCGGGACAGGGGGCCTTGGGCTACACCTTC
TRBJ1-2 | NA | TRBV4-1 | TRBD1 | CASSHARGQGSYGYTF | TGCGCCAGCAGCCATGCCAGAGGACAGGGGAGCTATGGCTACACCTTC
TRBJ1-5 | few | TRBV28 | NA | CASSPLGQTSNQPQHF | TGTGCCAGCAGTCCCCTCGGACAGACTAGCAATCAGCCCCAGCATTTT
TRBJ2-1 | NA | TRBV27 | NA | CASRPDFYNEQFF | TGTGCCAGCAGGCCGGATTTTTACAATGAGCAGTTCTTC
TRBJ1-5 | NA | TRBV19 | NA | CASSIVGGNSNQPQHF | TGTGCCAGTAGTATAGTTGGGGGAAATAGCAATCAGCCCCAGCATTTT
TRBJ2-3 | NA | TRBV10-2 | NA | CATSKTDTQYF | TGCGCCACCTCTAAGACAGATACGCAGTATTTT
TRBJ2-7 | NA | TRBV9 | TRBD2 | CASSAKLAGADEQYF | TGTGCCAGCAGCGCAAAACTAGCGGGAGCCGACGAGCAGTACTTC
TRBJ2-3 | NA | TRBV15 | NA | CATSRGGDTQYF | TGTGCCACCAGCAGGGGGGGAGATACGCAGTATTTT
TRBJ1-1 | few | TRBV15 | NA | CATSRQRNTEAFF | TGTGCCACCAGCCGACAGAGGAACACTGAAGCTTTCTTT
TRBJ2-7 | NA | TRBV7-8 | NA | CASIDGTDSSYEQYF | TGTGCCAGCATCGACGGGACCGATAGCTCCTACGAGCAGTACTTC
TRBJ2-2 | once | TRBV6-5 | NA | CASSTFAGPGELFF | TGTGCCAGCAGTACTTTCGCAGGGCCCGGGGAGCTGTTTTTT
TRBJ2-7 | NA | TRBV5-6 | TRBD1 | CASSLGGQAYEQYF | TGTGCCAGCAGCTTGGGGGGACAGGCCTACGAGCAGTACTTC
TRBJ2-1 | NA | TRBV29-1 | TRBD2 | CSVQGTSGIYSSYNEQFF | TGCAGCGTTCAGGGGACTAGCGGGATCTATAGCTCCTACAATGAGCAGTTCTTC
TRBJ2-3 | NA | TRBV28 | TRBD2 | CASRQGSSGRFKDTQYF | TGTGCCAGCAGGCAGGGTTCTAGCGGGAGGTTCAAAGATACGCAGTATTTT
TRBJ2-7 | NA | TRBV9 | NA | CASSVGGRVVDEQYF | TGTGCCAGCAGCGTAGGTGGCAGGGTAGTGGACGAGCAGTACTTC
TRBJ2-1 | NA | TRBV15 | NA | CATSEHSNRNEQFF | TGTGCCACCAGCGAGCACAGCAATAGGAATGAGCAGTTCTTC
TRBJ2-4 | NA | TRBV28 | NA | CASSLALTQNIQYF | TGTGCCAGCAGTTTAGCGCTAACGCAAAACATTCAGTACTTC
TRBJ2-3 | once | TRBV6-5 | NA | CASSYSRPTDTQYF | TGTGCCAGCAGTTACTCGAGACCCACAGATACGCAGTATTTT
TRBJ2-1 | NA | TRBV4-3 | TRBD2 | CASSVTTSGYNEQFF | TGCGCCAGCAGCGTAACGACTAGCGGCTACAATGAGCAGTTCTTC
TRBJ2-7 | once | TRBV14 | TRBD2 | CASSPPSASGSYEQYF | TGTGCCAGCAGCCCCCCTTCCGCTAGCGGCTCCTACGAGCAGTACTTC
TRBJ1-5 | NA | TRBV7-8 | NA | CASSLTFYQPQHF | TGTGCCAGCAGCTTAACCTTTTATCAGCCCCAGCATTTT
TRBJ2-5 | NA | TRBV10-3 | NA | CAISGEAGSPEQYF | TGTGCCATCAGTGGAGAGGCGGGCAGCCCGGAGCAGTACTTC
TRBJ2-7 | NA | TRBV27 | TRBD2 | CASSEAGGKPSYEQYF | TGTGCCAGTAGTGAAGCGGGGGGGAAACCTTCCTACGAGCAGTACTTC
TRBJ2-7 | once | TRBV4-1 | NA | CASSHLRDEQYF | TGCGCCAGCAGCCACCTCAGGGACGAGCAGTACTTC
TRBJ1-2 | NA | TRBV10-3 | NA | CAIREDYGYTF | TGTGCCATCAGGGAGGATTATGGCTACACCTTC